Shown below are 26 T cell receptor beta chains from a single sample sequenced in a study of memory CD4+ T cells and cytomegalovirus serostatus. Here immunoSEQ multiplex PCR was the method, and the copy in TCRdb shows in-frame clones only, minus some. The profile shows roughly 45,000 clones, roughly 78% of them singletons. The sort gate was single viable CD3+CD4+CD8-CD45RO+ cells for memory CD4+ T cells. Source material: memory CD4+ T cells from blood. These receptors originate from an adult in good health and CMV-seronegative.

The chain couples TRBV2 to TRBJ2-3, with TRBD1 matching over 7 bases. Germline V gives CDR1 SNHLY, CDR2 FYNNEI. V shed 2 bases, J shed 7 bases, and the junction held 12 bases outside the gene matches. The CDR3 length is 16 residues. The CDR3 here is CASSEQGTLGGNTQYF. As DNA, the CDR3 is TGTGCCAGCAGTGAACAGGGGACCCTAGGGGGCAATACGCAGTATTTT.

This chain uses TRBV11-2 with TRBJ1-6; D possibly corresponds to TRBD1 (5 bases). V lost 5 bases and J lost 9, with 17 bases in between. Germline V gives CDR1 SGHAT, CDR2 FQNNGV. The CDR3 loop spans 15 amino acids. The CDR3 sequence is CASSPGRGESSPLHF. As DNA, the CDR3 is TGTGCCAGCAGCCCGGGGCGGGGAGAGAGTTCACCCCTCCACTTT.

CDR3 sequence: CASLTAPNTDTQYF. In DNA, the CDR3 is TGTGCCAGCTTGACCGCTCCCAACACAGATACGCAGTATTTT. The chain has TRBV2 and TRBJ2-3; D unclear. V lost 8 bases to trimming and J lost 2 bases, with 14 bases between them. The CDR3 totals 14 residues. Per germline, CDR1 SNHLY and CDR2 FYNNEI. The full variable domain, completed using reference TRBV2 and TRBJ2-3, is EPEVTQTPSHQVTQMGQEVILRCVPISNHLYFYWYRQILGQKVEFLVSFYNNEISEKSEIFDDQFSVERPDGSNFTLKIRSTKLEDSAMYFCASLTAPNTDTQYFGPGTRLTVL.

This chain uses TRBV19 with TRBJ2-6; D call uncertain. Germline V gene data show CDR1 as LNHDA and CDR2 as SQIVND (reference sequence). Trimming removed 6 bases from V and 0 bases from J, with 12 bases in between. CDR3 length: 16 amino acids. The CDR3: CASRPRRNSGANVLTF. For the CDR3, the DNA is TGTGCCAGTAGACCCCGGCGGAACTCTGGGGCCAACGTCCTGACTTTC.

This rearrangement joins TRBV28 to TRBJ1-5, with TRBD1 matching 7 bases. The V gene's germline CDR1 is MDHEN and CDR2 SYDVKM. V lost 8 bases and J lost 7; bases outside the gene matches: 8. This CDR3 has 13 amino acids. CDR3 DNA: TGTGCCAGCCAGGGGGGTTCCTACCAGCCCCAGCATTTT. As protein: CASQGGSYQPQHF.

In this sample, this clone turned up once. The gene calls are TRBV30 and TRBJ1-6; a possible D gene is TRBD1 (6 bases). V dropped 3 bases and J dropped 0 bases, with 12 bases sitting between them. Germline loops: CDR1 GTSNPN, CDR2 SVGIG (reference sequence). The CDR3 has 16 amino acids. In DNA, the CDR3 is TGTGCCTGGAGCTCAGGGGCCAGCTCCTATAATTCACCCCTCCACTTT. This encodes CAWSSGASSYNSPLHF.

The V and J genes are TRBV10-3 and TRBJ1-2; 8 nucleotides align to TRBD1. The CDR3 has 14 residues. The ends lost 4 bases at V and 7 bases at J; junction bases unmatched: 8. Germline CDR1 ENHRY, CDR2 SYGVKD. CDR3 sequence: CAISATGEGSGYTF. The CDR3 nucleotides read TGTGCCATCAGTGCGACAGGGGAAGGAAGTGGCTACACCTTC.

The chain recombines TRBV27 with TRBJ1-6, with 7 nucleotides matching TRBD1. There are 14 residues in the CDR3. From germline, CDR1 is MNHEY and CDR2 SMNVEV (reference sequence). After removal of 7 bases from V and 10 bases from J, the junction contained 10 bases not matched to a gene. DNA of the CDR3: TGTGCCAGCACCCCTGAGACAGGGAGGTCACCCCTCCACTTT. Translation: CASTPETGRSPLHF.

The chain links TRBV29-1 to TRBJ1-5; D uncertain. CDR1 and CDR2 from the germline V gene are SQVTM and ANQGSEA. The CDR3 has 12 residues. V was pared by 5 bases and J by 2 bases, with 7 bases between. The CDR3 protein is CSVLVGNQPQHF. In DNA form, the CDR3 reads TGCAGCGTTTTGGTTGGCAATCAGCCCCAGCATTTT.

This rearrangement joins TRBV9 to TRBJ2-1; D is uncertain. V was cut by 0 bases and J by 0 bases, with 4 bases left in between. The CDR3 runs 14 residues. Germline CDR1 reads SGDLS; CDR2 reads YYNGEE. The CDR3 loop is CASSVEYSYNEQFF. Written as DNA, the CDR3 is TGTGCCAGCAGCGTAGAGTACTCCTACAATGAGCAGTTCTTC.

V is TRBV27 and J is TRBJ2-1; TRBD2 agrees at 7 bases. V trimming: 2 bases; J trimming: 1 base; junction bases outside the gene matches: 8. This CDR3 contains 17 residues. Per the germline V gene, CDR1 is MNHEY and CDR2 is SMNVEV (reference sequence). CDR3 sequence reads: CASSLPSGVGSYNEQFF. The CDR3 DNA follows: TGTGCCAGCAGTTTACCGAGCGGGGTGGGGTCCTACAATGAGCAGTTCTTC.

The genes are TRBV6-5 and TRBJ1-4; tentative D call: TRBD1 (6 bases). V was pared by 6 bases and J by 8 bases, with 13 bases between. The CDR3 runs to 13 residues. CDR1 and CDR2 from the germline V gene are MNHEY and SVGAGI. CDR3 sequence: CASSGTPGEKLFF. DNA of the CDR3: TGTGCCAGCAGCGGGACACCGGGGGAAAAACTGTTTTTT.

The CDR3 region is CASSSAGTSGPDTQYF. CDR3 DNA sequence: TGCGCCAGCAGCTCTGCTGGGACTAGTGGCCCAGATACGCAGTATTTT. This chain connects TRBV5-1 to TRBJ2-3; 8 nucleotides agree with TRBD2. Germline V gene lookup returns CDR1 SGHRS and CDR2 YFSETQ. J gave up 4 bases and V 3 bases, and 10 bases lay outside the gene matches. The CDR3 sequence is 16 residues long.

The rearrangement links TRBV5-6 to TRBJ2-7; TRBD1 matches 7 bases. Germline V CDR1 and CDR2: SGHDT, YYEEEE. The CDR3 has 14 amino acids. V lost 4 bases to trimming and J lost 2 bases; unmatched junction nucleotides: 6. Here the CDR3 DNA reads TGTGCCAGCAGCAAACCCGACAGGGCCTACGAGCAGTACTTC. This codes for CASSKPDRAYEQYF.

The gene calls are TRBV2 and TRBJ2-5; D is perhaps TRBD2 (5 bases). Trimming cost V 6 bases and J 0 bases, with 11 bases left between them. Germline CDR1 and CDR2: SNHLY and FYNNEI. CDR3 size: 14 residues. In DNA form, the CDR3 reads TGTGCCAGCAGACCACTAGGAAACCAAGAGACCCAGTACTTC. Translating gives CASRPLGNQETQYF.

The DNA of the CDR3 is TGTGCCAGCAGCCCGGTGGGGCAGGGGGCGATTGAGCAGTTCTTC. It is translated as CASSPVGQGAIEQFF. The chain carries TRBV7-9 and TRBJ2-1, with 8 bases lining up with TRBD1. With V trimmed by 5 bases and J by 9 bases, 12 bases remained unmatched. CDR1 and CDR2 (germline): SEHNR, FQNEAQ (reference sequence). This CDR3 is built from 15 residues.

In its sample, this clone was seen a few times. The chain employs TRBV7-9 and TRBJ2-7; D not resolved. The V gene lost 5 bases and the J gene lost 2 bases, with 13 bases spanning the gap. The germline V gene encodes CDR1 SEHNR and CDR2 FQNEAQ (reference sequence). The CDR3 loop spans 14 amino acids. CDR3 coding DNA: TGTGCCAGCAGCCAAGGGAACAGTGCCTACGAGCAGTACTTC. Protein: CASSQGNSAYEQYF. Full variable domain (outside the CDR3, taken from reference TRBV7-9 and TRBJ2-7): DTGVSQNPRHKITKRGQNVTFRCDPISEHNRLYWYRQTLGQGPEFLTYFQNEAQLEKSRLLSDRFSAERPKGSFSTLEIQRTEQGDSAMYLCASSQGNSAYEQYFGPGTRLTVT.

This clone was recorded once. V and J are TRBV7-2 and TRBJ2-3; 8 bases map to TRBD2. CDR3 length equals 14 residues. With 4 bases clipped from V and 5 bases from J, the junction kept 5 bases outside the gene matches. Germline CDR1 SGHTA, CDR2 FQGNSA. The CDR3 is CASSSPSGGDTQYF. CDR3 coding DNA: TGTGCCAGCAGCTCCCCGAGCGGGGGAGATACGCAGTATTTT.

V and J are TRBV27 and TRBJ2-5, with TRBD1 identical over 9 bases. V dropped 5 bases and J dropped 9; count of bases not matched to a gene: 13. Germline values: CDR1 MNHEY, CDR2 SMNVEV (reference sequence). The CDR3 runs to 15 residues. This CDR3 is CASSRGTGLFRAQYF. The CDR3 DNA is TGTGCCAGCAGTCGAGGGACAGGGCTGTTCCGGGCCCAGTACTTC.

The chain employs TRBV5-1 and TRBJ2-5; weak D call: TRBD1 (5 bases). The V gene lost 2 bases and the J gene lost 5 bases, with 10 bases spanning the gap. The CDR3 has 13 residues. CDR1 is SGHRS, CDR2 YFSETQ, per germline. The DNA for the CDR3 is TGCGCCAGCAGCTTAGGGGTGAGGGAGACCCAGTACTTC. Translation: CASSLGVRETQYF. Complete variable domain (other parts from reference TRBV5-1 and TRBJ2-5): KAGVTQTPRYLIKTRGQQVTLSCSPISGHRSVSWYQQTPGQGLQFLFEYFSETQRNKGNFPGRFSGRQFSNSRSEMNVSTLELGDSALYLCASSLGVRETQYFGPGTRLLVL.

The chain links TRBV7-3 to TRBJ2-6; D may be TRBD1 or TRBD2 (5 bases each). V lost 5 bases and J 0 bases, leaving 20 bases between the germline ends. The CDR3 has 19 amino acids. Germline V CDR1 and CDR2: SGHTA, FQGTGA. The CDR3 loop reads CASSLRDHTSASGANVLTF. The CDR3 DNA sequence: TGTGCCAGCAGCCTCCGGGACCACACATCCGCCTCTGGGGCCAACGTCCTGACTTTC.

The chain couples TRBV4-3 to TRBJ1-4; D unresolved. From germline, CDR1 is LGHNA and CDR2 YSLEER. V lost 1 base to trimming and J lost 8 bases, with 26 bases between them. This CDR3 is 19 amino acids long. CDR3 in amino acids: CASSQVQRARRNRGEKLFF. CDR3 coding DNA: TGCGCCAGCAGCCAAGTACAGAGGGCTCGAAGAAATCGGGGAGAAAAACTGTTTTTT.

This clone was picked up one time. V gene TRBV6-5 combines with J gene TRBJ2-7, with D possibly TRBD1 on 5 matching bases. Trimming took off 5 bases at V and 2 bases at J, with 13 bases between the two ends. Germline V gives CDR1 MNHEY, CDR2 SVGAGI. The CDR3 sequence is 14 residues long. The CDR3 nucleotides read TGTGCCAGCAGTAGTGTAAGGGGAACCTACGAGCAGTACTTC. It yields the protein CASSSVRGTYEQYF.

This chain uses TRBV9 with TRBJ2-5; possible D gene TRBD1, 5 bases. The CDR3 sequence is 15 residues long. V lost 0 bases and J 5 bases, leaving 14 bases between the germline ends. CDR1 and CDR2 from the germline V gene are SGDLS and YYNGEE. The CDR3 DNA reads TGTGCCAGCAGCGTAGCCCAGGGCCGATGGGAGACCCAGTACTTC. Amino acids: CASSVAQGRWETQYF.

This chain uses TRBV28 with TRBJ1-5; D gene unclear. The germline V gene encodes CDR1 MDHEN and CDR2 SYDVKM. The CDR3 loop spans 14 amino acids. V gave up 7 bases and J gave up 1 base, with 11 bases separating them. DNA of the CDR3: TGTGCCAGCATTTTCGGAGTAAGCAATCAGCCCCAGCATTTT. Translation: CASIFGVSNQPQHF.

The chain is built from TRBV5-6 and TRBJ1-1, with D possibly TRBD1 on 6 matching bases. The CDR3 is 17 residues long. V lost 4 bases and J 5 bases, leaving 24 bases between the germline ends. Germline CDR1 SGHDT, CDR2 YYEEEE. This CDR3 is CASSHLDSRGAETEAFF. Here the CDR3 DNA reads TGTGCCAGCAGCCATTTAGATTCTCGGGGGGCAGAGACTGAAGCTTTCTTT.